The clone carrying this T cell receptor (beta chain) was counted a single time. The record originates from a study of shared clonotypes between healthy human individuals. Germline CDR1 and CDR2: LNHDA and SQIVND (reference sequence). The CDR3 is 17 residues long. The germline V and J ends were trimmed by 3 bases and 8 bases, with 23 bases remaining between them. Profiling relied on immunoSEQ multiplex PCR, and the TCRdb table lists in-frame clones only, not all of them. The table records hundreds of thousands of clones, about 78% of them present only once. The V call is TRBV19, the J call TRBJ2-1, with D unclear. Input material: memory CD4+ T cells sorted from blood. Subset denoted: CD45RA-negative fraction. This clonotype originated in a woman under 40 in good health. The CDR3 here is CASSMTLWVDRGDEQFF. CDR3 nucleotides: TGTGCCAGTAGTATGACCCTCTGGGTAGACCGTGGCGATGAGCAGTTCTTC. Full variable domain (missing parts from reference TRBV19 and TRBJ2-1): DGGITQSPKYLFRKEGQNVTLSCEQNLNHDAMYWYRQDPGQGLRLIYYSQIVNDFQKGDIAEGYSVSREKKESFPLTVTSAQKNPTAFYLCASSMTLWVDRGDEQFFGPGTRLTVL.